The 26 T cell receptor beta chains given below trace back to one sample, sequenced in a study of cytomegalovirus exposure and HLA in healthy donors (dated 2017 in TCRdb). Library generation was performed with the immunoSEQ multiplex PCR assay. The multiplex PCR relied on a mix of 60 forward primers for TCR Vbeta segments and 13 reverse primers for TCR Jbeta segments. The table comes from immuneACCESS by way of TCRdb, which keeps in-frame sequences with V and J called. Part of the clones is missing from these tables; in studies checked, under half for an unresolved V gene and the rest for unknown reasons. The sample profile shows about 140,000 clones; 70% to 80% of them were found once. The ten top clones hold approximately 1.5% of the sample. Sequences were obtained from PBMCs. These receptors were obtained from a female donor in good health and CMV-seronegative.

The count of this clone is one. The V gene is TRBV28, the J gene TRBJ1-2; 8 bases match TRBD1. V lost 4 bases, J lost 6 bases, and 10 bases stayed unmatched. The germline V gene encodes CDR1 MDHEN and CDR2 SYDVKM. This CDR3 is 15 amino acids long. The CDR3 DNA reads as TGTGCCAGCAGTTCACATGACAGGGGAGGGAATGGCTACACCTTC. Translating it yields CASSSHDRGGNGYTF.

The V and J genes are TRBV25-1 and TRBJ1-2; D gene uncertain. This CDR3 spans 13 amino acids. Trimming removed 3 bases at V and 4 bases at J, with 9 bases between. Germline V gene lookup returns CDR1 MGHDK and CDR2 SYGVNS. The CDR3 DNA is TGTGCCAGCAGTGAGCGGCCGAGCTATGGCTACACCTTC. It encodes CASSERPSYGYTF.

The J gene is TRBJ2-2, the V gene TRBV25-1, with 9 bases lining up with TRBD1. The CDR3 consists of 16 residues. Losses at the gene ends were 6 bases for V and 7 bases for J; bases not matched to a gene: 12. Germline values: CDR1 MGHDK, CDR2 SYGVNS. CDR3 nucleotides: TGTGCCAGCAGACCCGGGACAGGGCAAGTCGGCGGGGAGCTGTTTTTT. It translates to CASRPGTGQVGGELFF.

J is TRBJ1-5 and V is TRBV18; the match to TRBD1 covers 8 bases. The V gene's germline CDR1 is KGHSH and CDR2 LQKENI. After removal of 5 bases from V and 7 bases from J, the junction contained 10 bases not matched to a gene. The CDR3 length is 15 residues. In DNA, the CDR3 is TGTGCCAGCTCATCAACACAGGGGGGAGGGCAGCCCCAGCATTTT. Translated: CASSSTQGGGQPQHF.

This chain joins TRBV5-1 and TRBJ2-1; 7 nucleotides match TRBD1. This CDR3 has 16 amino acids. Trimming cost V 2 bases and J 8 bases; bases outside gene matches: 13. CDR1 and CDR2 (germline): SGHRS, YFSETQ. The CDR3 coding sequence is TGCGCCAGCAGCTTAAGCGGACAGGTGGCTAGGTATGAGCAGTTCTTC. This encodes CASSLSGQVARYEQFF.

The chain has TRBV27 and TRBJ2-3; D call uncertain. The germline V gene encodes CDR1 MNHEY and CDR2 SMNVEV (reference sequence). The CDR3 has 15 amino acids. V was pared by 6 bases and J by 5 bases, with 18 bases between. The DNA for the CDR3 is TGTGCCAGCAGCCCACACAGATACGCACGAGATACGCAGTATTTT. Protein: CASSPHRYARDTQYF.

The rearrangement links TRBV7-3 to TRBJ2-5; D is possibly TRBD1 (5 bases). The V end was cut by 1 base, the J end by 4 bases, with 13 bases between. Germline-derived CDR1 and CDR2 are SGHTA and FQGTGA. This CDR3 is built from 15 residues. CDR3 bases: TGTGCCAGCAGCTTAAGTGGGGCGCAGGGAGAGACCCAGTACTTC. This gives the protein CASSLSGAQGETQYF.

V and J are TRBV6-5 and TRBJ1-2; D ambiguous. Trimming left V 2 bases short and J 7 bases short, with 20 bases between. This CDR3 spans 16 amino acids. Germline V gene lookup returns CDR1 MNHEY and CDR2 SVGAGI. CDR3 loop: CASSYGFGRTRGGYTF. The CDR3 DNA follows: TGTGCCAGCAGTTACGGGTTCGGGAGGACGCGGGGTGGCTACACCTTC.

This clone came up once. As DNA, the CDR3 is TGTGCCAGCAGCTCAGGGAGGGAGCAGTACTTC. Protein product: CASSSGREQYF. The J gene is TRBJ2-7, the V gene TRBV5-5, with D perhaps matching TRBD2 (6 bases). The ends were cut back, 3 bases at V and 7 bases at J, with 8 bases in the middle. Per germline, CDR1 SGHKS and CDR2 YYEKEE (reference sequence). CDR3 length: 11 residues.

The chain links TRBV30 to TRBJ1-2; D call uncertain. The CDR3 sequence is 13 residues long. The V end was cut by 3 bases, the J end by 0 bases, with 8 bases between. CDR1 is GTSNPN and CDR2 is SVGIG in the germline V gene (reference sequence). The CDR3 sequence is CAWSAGTNYGYTF. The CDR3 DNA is TGTGCCTGGAGCGCGGGTACTAACTATGGCTACACCTTC.

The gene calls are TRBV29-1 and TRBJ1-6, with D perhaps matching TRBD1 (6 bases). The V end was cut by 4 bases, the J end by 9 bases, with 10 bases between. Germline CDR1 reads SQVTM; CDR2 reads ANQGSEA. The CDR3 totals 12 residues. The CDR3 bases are TGCAGCGTTGCAGGGGAAGGTTCACCCCTCCACTTT. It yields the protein CSVAGEGSPLHF. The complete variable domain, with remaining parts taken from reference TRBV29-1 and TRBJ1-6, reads SAVISQKPSRDICQRGTSLTIQCQVDSQVTMMFWYRQQPGQSLTLIATANQGSEATYESGFVIDKFPISRPNLTFSTLTVSNMSPEDSSIYLCSVAGEGSPLHFGNGTRLTVT.

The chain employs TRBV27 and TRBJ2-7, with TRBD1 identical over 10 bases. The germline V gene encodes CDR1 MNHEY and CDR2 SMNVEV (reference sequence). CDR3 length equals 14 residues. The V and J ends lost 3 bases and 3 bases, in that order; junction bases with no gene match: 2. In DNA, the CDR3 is TGTGCCAGCAGTTTCCGGGACAGGGGCTACGAGCAGTACTTC. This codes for CASSFRDRGYEQYF.

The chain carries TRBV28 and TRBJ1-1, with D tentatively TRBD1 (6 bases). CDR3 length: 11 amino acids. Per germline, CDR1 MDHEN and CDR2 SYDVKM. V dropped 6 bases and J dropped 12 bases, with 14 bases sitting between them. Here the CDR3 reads CASSEQGETFF. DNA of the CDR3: TGTGCCAGCAGCGAACAGGGAGAAACTTTCTTT. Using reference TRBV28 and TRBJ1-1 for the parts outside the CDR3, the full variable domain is DVKVTQSSRYLVKRTGEKVFLECVQDMDHENMFWYRQDPGLGLRLIYFSYDVKMKEKGDIPEGYSVSREKKERFSLILESASTNQTSMYLCASSEQGETFFGQGTRLTVV.

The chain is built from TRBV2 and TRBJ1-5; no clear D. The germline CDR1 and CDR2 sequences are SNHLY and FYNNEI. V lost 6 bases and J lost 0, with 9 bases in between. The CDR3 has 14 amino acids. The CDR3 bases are TGTGCCAGCAGCGGAGGGAATAGCAATCAGCCCCAGCATTTT. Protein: CASSGGNSNQPQHF.

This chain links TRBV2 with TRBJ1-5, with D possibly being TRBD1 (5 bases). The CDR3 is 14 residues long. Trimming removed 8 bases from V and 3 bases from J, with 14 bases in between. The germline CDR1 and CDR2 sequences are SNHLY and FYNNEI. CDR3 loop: CASGGARPNQPQHF. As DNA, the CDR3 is TGTGCCAGCGGCGGGGCCCGACCCAATCAGCCCCAGCATTTT.

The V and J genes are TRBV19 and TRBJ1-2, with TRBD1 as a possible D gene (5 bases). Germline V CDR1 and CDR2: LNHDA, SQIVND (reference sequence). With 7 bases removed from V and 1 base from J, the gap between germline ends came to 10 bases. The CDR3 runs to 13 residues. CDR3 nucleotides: TGTGCCAGTACCCGACAGTTTAACTATGGCTACACCTTC. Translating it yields CASTRQFNYGYTF.

CDR3 protein: CASTPSRQRVNTEAFF. The DNA of the CDR3 is TGTGCCAGTACCCCCTCCCGACAGCGGGTGAACACTGAAGCTTTCTTT. V usage is TRBV19 and J usage is TRBJ1-1, with a tentative D call TRBD1 (5 bases). The CDR3 consists of 16 residues. Looked up from germline, CDR1 is LNHDA and CDR2 is SQIVND (reference sequence). The germline V and J ends were trimmed by 7 bases and 0 bases, with 18 bases remaining between them.

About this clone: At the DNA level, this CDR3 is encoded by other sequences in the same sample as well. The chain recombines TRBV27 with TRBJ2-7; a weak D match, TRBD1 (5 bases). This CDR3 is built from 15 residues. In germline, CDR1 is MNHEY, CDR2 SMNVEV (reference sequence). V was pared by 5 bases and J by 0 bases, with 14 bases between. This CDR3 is CASSHSTGISYEQYF. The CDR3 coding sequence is TGTGCCAGCAGTCACTCTACAGGAATCTCCTACGAGCAGTACTTC.

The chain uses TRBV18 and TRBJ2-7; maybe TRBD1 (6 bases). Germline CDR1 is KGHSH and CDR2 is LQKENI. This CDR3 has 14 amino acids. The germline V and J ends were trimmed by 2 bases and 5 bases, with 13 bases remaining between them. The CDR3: CASSPKGGNHEQYF. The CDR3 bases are TGTGCCAGCTCACCAAAAGGGGGTAATCACGAGCAGTACTTC.

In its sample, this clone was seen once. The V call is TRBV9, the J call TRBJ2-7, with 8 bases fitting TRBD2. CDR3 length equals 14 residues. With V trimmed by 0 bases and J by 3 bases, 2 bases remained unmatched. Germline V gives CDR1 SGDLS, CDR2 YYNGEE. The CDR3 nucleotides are TGTGCCAGCAGCGTAGTTAGCGGGGACTACGAGCAGTACTTC. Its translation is CASSVVSGDYEQYF.

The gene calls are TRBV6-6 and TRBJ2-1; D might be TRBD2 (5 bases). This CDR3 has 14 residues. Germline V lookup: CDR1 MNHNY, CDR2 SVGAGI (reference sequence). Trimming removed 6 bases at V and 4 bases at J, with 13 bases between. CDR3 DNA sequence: TGTGCCAGCAGCCTTCTTACTAGTTACAATGAGCAGTTCTTC. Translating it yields CASSLLTSYNEQFF.

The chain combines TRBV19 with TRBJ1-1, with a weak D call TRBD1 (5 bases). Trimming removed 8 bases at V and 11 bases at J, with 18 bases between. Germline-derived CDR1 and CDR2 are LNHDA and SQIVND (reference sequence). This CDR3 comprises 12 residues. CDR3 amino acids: CASAASGGVAFF. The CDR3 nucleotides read TGTGCCAGTGCCGCTTCGGGGGGGGTGGCTTTCTTT.

The CDR3 reads CASSTGTGNYEQYF. As DNA, the CDR3 is TGTGCCAGCAGTACCGGGACAGGGAACTACGAGCAGTACTTC. The V and J genes are TRBV2 and TRBJ2-7, with TRBD1 matching 9 bases. Germline assignment: CDR1 SNHLY and CDR2 FYNNEI. The V segment lost 5 bases and the J segment 3 bases; nucleotides outside the gene matches: 5. CDR3 length: 14 residues. Filled out from reference TRBV2 and TRBJ2-7, the complete variable domain reads EPEVTQTPSHQVTQMGQEVILRCVPISNHLYFYWYRQILGQKVEFLVSFYNNEISEKSEIFDDQFSVERPDGSNFTLKIRSTKLEDSAMYFCASSTGTGNYEQYFGPGTRLTVT.

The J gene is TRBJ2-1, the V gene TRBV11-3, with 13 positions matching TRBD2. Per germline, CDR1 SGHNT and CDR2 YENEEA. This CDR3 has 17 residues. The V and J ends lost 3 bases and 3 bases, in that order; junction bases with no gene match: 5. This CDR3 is CASSFGTSGKSYNEQFF. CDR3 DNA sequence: TGTGCCAGCAGCTTCGGGACTAGCGGGAAGAGCTACAATGAGCAGTTCTTC.

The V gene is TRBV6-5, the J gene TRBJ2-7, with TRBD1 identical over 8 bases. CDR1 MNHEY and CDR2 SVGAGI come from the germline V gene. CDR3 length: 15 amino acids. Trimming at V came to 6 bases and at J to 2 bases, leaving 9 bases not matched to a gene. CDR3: CASRSAGGFTYEQYF. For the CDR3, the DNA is TGTGCCAGCAGATCCGCAGGGGGCTTCACCTACGAGCAGTACTTC.

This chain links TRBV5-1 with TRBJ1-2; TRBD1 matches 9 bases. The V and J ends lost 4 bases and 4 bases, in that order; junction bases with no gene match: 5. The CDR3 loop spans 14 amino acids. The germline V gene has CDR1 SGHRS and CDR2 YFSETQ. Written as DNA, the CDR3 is TGCGCCAGCAGCACAGGACAGGGGCGCTATGGCTACACCTTC. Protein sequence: CASSTGQGRYGYTF.